This T cell receptor beta chain was observed in a study of blood T cell repertoires in COVID-19. Profiling relied on immunoSEQ multiplex PCR, and the TCRdb table lists in-frame clones only, not all of them. In the table there are about 110,000 clones, 80% to 90% of which are singletons. The CDR3 is 14 residues long. V dropped 7 bases and J dropped 4; count of bases not matched to a gene: 7. CDR1 LNHDA and CDR2 SQIVND come from the germline V gene (reference sequence). Sequencing used peripheral blood. The gene calls are TRBV19 and TRBJ1-5; 7 positions match TRBD1. The clonotype comes from a human donor in a cohort sampled during active COVID-19. CDR3 in DNA: TGTGCCAGTACTGGACAGGCTAAGAATCAGCCCCAGCATTTT. Protein product: CASTGQAKNQPQHF. The complete variable domain, with remaining parts taken from reference TRBV19 and TRBJ1-5, reads DGGITQSPKYLFRKEGQNVTLSCEQNLNHDAMYWYRQDPGQGLRLIYYSQIVNDFQKGDIAEGYSVSREKKESFPLTVTSAQKNPTAFYLCASTGQAKNQPQHFGDGTRLSIL.